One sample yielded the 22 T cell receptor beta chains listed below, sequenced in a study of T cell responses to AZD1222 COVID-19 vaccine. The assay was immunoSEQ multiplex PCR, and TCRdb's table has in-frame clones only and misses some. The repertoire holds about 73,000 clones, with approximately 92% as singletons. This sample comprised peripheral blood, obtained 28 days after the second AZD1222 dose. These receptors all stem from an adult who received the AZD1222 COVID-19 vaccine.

In nucleotides, the CDR3 is TGTGCCAGCAGCTCTGACAGGTCCCCGAACACTGAAGCTTTCTTT. Residues: CASSSDRSPNTEAFF. The V call is TRBV6-5, the J call TRBJ1-1, with a tentative D call TRBD1 (6 bases). The CDR3 has 15 amino acids. V lost 6 bases, J lost 1 base, and 15 bases lay in between. Germline V gene sequence: CDR1 MNHEY, CDR2 SVGAGI.

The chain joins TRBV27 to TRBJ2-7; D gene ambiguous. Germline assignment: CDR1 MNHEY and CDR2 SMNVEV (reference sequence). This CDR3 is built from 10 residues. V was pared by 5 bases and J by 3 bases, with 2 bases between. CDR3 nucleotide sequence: TGTGCCAGCAGTGACTACGAGCAGTACGTC. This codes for CASSDYEQYV.

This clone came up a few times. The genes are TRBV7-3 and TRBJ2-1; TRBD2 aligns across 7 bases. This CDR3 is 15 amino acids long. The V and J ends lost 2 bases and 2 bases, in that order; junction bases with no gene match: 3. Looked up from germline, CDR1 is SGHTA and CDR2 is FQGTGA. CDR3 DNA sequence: TGTGCCAGCAGCTTACCGGGAGGCCCCTACAATGAGCAGTTCTTC. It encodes CASSLPGGPYNEQFF.

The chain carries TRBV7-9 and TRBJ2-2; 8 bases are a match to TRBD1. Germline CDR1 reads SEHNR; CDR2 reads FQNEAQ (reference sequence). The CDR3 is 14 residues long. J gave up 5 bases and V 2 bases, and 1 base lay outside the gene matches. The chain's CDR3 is CASSLTGGTGELFF. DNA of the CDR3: TGTGCCAGCAGCTTAACAGGGGGAACCGGGGAGCTGTTTTTT.

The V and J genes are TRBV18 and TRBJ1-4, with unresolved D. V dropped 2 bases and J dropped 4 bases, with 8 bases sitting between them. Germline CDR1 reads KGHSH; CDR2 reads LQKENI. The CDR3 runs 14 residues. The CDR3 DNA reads TGTGCCAGCTCACCAGGGCCCATTAATGAAAAACTGTTTTTT. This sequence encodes CASSPGPINEKLFF.

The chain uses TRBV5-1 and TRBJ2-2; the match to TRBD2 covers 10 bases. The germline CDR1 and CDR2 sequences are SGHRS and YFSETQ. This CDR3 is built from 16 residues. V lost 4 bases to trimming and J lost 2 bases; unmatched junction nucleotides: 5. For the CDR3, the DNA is TGCGCCAGCAGCCCGATACTAGCGGGAAACACCGGGGAGCTGTTTTTT. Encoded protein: CASSPILAGNTGELFF. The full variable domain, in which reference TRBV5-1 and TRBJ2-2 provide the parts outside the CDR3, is KAGVTQTPRYLIKTRGQQVTLSCSPISGHRSVSWYQQTPGQGLQFLFEYFSETQRNKGNFPGRFSGRQFSNSRSEMNVSTLELGDSALYLCASSPILAGNTGELFFGEGSRLTVL.

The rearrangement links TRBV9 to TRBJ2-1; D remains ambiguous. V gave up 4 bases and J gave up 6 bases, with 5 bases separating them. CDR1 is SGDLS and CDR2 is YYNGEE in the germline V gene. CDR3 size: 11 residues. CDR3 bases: TGTGCCAGCAGCCAAGGCAATGAGCAGTTCTTC. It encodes CASSQGNEQFF.

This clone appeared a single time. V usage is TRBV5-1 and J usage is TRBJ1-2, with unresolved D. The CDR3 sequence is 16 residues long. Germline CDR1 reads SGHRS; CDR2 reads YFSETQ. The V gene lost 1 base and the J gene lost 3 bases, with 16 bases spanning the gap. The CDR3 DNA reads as TGCGCCAGCAGCTTGACCCTTTCCCCCGGGGACTATGGCTACACCTTC. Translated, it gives CASSLTLSPGDYGYTF.

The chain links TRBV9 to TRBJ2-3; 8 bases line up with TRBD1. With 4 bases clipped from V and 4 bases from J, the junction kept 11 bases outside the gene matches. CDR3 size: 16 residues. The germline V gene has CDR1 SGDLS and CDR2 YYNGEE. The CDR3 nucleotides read TGTGCCAGCAGCCTACACCGTGAGGGACAGGCAGATACGCAGTATTTT. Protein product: CASSLHREGQADTQYF.

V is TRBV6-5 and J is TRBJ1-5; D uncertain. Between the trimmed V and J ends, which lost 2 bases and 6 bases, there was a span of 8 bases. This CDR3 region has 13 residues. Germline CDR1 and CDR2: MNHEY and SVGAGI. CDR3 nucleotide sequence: TGTGCCAGCAGTTACGGTTTCGGTCAGCCCCAGCATTTT. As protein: CASSYGFGQPQHF.

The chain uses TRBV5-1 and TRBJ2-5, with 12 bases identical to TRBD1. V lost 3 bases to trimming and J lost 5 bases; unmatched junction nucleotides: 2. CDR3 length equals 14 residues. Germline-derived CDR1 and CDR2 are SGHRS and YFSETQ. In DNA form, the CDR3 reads TGCGCCAGCAGCTCGGGACAGGGGGCCGAGACCCAGTACTTC. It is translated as CASSSGQGAETQYF. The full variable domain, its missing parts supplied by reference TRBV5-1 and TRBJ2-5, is KAGVTQTPRYLIKTRGQQVTLSCSPISGHRSVSWYQQTPGQGLQFLFEYFSETQRNKGNFPGRFSGRQFSNSRSEMNVSTLELGDSALYLCASSSGQGAETQYFGPGTRLLVL.

The CDR3 nucleotides are TGTGCCACCAGCAGAGACCGACCCGGTAACACCGGGGAGCTGTTTTTT. Residues: CATSRDRPGNTGELFF. The V and J genes are TRBV15 and TRBJ2-2; D is undetermined. Trimming removed 0 bases at V and 2 bases at J, with 10 bases between. Per germline, CDR1 LNHNV and CDR2 YYDKDF (reference sequence). The CDR3 length is 16 residues.

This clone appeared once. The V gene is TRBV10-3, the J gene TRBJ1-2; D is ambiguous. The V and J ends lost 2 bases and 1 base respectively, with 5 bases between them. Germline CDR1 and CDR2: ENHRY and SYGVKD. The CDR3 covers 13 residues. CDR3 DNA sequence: TGTGCCATCAGTGAGACCCTTAACTATGGCTACACCTTC. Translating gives CAISETLNYGYTF.

CDR3 DNA: TGTGCCAGCTCACCCCCCGGGACACGGAGCACAGATACGCAGTATTTT. It codes for CASSPPGTRSTDTQYF. The rearrangement links TRBV18 to TRBJ2-3; possible D gene TRBD1, 6 bases. V shed 3 bases and J shed 0 bases, with 13 bases lying between them. This CDR3 has 16 amino acids. Germline loops: CDR1 KGHSH, CDR2 LQKENI.

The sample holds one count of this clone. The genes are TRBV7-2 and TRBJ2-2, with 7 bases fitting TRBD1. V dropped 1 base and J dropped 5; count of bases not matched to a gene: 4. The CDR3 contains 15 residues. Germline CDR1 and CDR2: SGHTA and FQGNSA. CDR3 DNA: TGTGCCAGCAGCTTAGGACAGGGACGGACCGGGGAGCTGTTTTTT. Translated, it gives CASSLGQGRTGELFF.

The CDR3 nucleotides are TGTGCCAGCAGCTTGGGCCAGGTCCACTATGGCTACACCTTC. It yields the protein CASSLGQVHYGYTF. The chain combines TRBV5-6 with TRBJ1-2; D remains ambiguous. V dropped 0 bases and J dropped 3 bases, with 9 bases sitting between them. The CDR3 extends over 14 amino acids. CDR1 and CDR2 (germline): SGHDT, YYEEEE. The variable domain in full, completed from reference TRBV5-6 and TRBJ1-2, reads DAGVTQSPTHLIKTRGQQVTLRCSPKSGHDTVSWYQQALGQGPQFIFQYYEEEERQRGNFPDRFSGHQFPNYSSELNVNALLLGDSALYLCASSLGQVHYGYTFGSGTRLTVV.

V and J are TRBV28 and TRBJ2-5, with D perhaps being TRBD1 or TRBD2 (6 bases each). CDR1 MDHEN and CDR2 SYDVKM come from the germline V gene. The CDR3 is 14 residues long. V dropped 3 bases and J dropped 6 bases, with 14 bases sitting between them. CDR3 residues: CASSFTGGGQTQYF. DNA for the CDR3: TGTGCCAGCAGTTTCACAGGTGGGGGGCAGACCCAGTACTTC.

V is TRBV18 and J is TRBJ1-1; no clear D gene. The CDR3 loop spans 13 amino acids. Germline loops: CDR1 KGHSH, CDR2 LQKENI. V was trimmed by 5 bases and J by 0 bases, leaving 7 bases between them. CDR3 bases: TGTGCCAGCTCATTCCCCATGAACACTGAAGCTTTCTTT. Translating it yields CASSFPMNTEAFF.

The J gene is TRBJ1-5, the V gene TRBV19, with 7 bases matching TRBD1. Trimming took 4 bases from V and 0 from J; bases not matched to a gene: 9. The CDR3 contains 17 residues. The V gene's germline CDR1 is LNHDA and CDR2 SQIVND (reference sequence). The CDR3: CASSTRGGQYSNQPQHF. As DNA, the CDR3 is TGTGCCAGTAGTACCAGGGGGGGACAGTATAGCAATCAGCCCCAGCATTTT.

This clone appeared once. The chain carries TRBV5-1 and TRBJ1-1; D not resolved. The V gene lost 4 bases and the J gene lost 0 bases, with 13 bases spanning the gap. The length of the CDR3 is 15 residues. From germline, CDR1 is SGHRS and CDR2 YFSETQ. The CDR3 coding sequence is TGCGCCAGCAGCCTGAATGGGGTCATGAACACTGAAGCTTTCTTT. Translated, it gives CASSLNGVMNTEAFF.

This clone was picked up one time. The CDR3 region has the DNA TGTGCCAGTAGAATGAGGGTTGGAGAGACCCAGTACTTC. Translating gives CASRMRVGETQYF. V gene TRBV19 combines with J gene TRBJ2-5; D is perhaps TRBD2 (5 bases). Germline V gene sequence: CDR1 LNHDA, CDR2 SQIVND (reference sequence). V was clipped by 6 bases and J by 4 bases, with 12 bases between them. This CDR3 is 13 amino acids long.

The CDR3 DNA follows: TGTGCCAGCAGCAAAGAAGCGGGATTGCTCTCCTACAATGAGCAGTTCTTC. It yields the protein CASSKEAGLLSYNEQFF. The chain links TRBV7-3 to TRBJ2-1; TRBD2 agrees at 7 bases. This CDR3 has 17 amino acids. In germline, CDR1 is SGHTA, CDR2 FQGTGA. V was clipped by 5 bases and J by 0 bases; unmatched bases: 10. Using reference TRBV7-3 and TRBJ2-1 for the parts outside the CDR3, the full variable domain is GAGVSQTPSNKVTEKGKYVELRCDPISGHTALYWYRQSLGQGPEFLIYFQGTGAADDSGLPNDRFFAVRPEGSVSTLKIQRTERGDSAVYLCASSKEAGLLSYNEQFFGPGTRLTVL.